The 11 T cell receptor beta chains reported below all come from one sample, sequenced in a study of spatial heterogeneity in lung cancer. The study's findings and limits: It was found that expanded intratumoral alpha and beta TCR counts tracked tumor mutation counts.

From the 5' RACE reads, TCRdb called clonotypes with MiXCR, one entry per CDR3 protein. In the table there are approximately 25,000 distinct CDR3 sequences, under 9% of which are singletons. This sample's time point: sample taken at primary tumor resection. Their specific antigens are unknown. The material sequenced was lung tumor tissue, taken at surgery. Receptors were obtained from a male donor with early-stage non-small cell lung cancer.

This clonotype was counted ten times or more. This chain joins TRBV20-1 and TRBJ2-1, with 14 bases aligning to TRBD2. The CDR3 contains 17 residues. CDR1 DFQATT and CDR2 SNEGSKA come from the germline V gene (reference sequence). The trim removed 3 bases at V and 4 bases at J, leaving 8 bases unmatched. CDR3 in amino acids: CSARPGLAGAVYNEQFF. CDR3 DNA sequence: TGCAGTGCTAGGCCGGGACTAGCGGGGGCCGTTTACAATGAGCAGTTCTTC.

This clonotype was detected many times. The chain recombines TRBV28 with TRBJ2-4; 8 bases fit TRBD1. With V trimmed by 7 bases and J by 0 bases, 5 bases remained unmatched. CDR3 length: 15 amino acids. Germline V gives CDR1 MDHEN, CDR2 SYDVKM. In DNA, the CDR3 is TGTGCCAGCAAGGGGACAGGCGTAGCCAAAAACATTCAGTACTTC. Amino acid sequence: CASKGTGVAKNIQYF.

By sample share, this clonotype is medium-sized. The rearrangement joins TRBV29-1 to TRBJ2-7; D call uncertain. The V gene lost 3 bases and the J gene lost 0 bases, with 9 bases spanning the gap. The germline gives CDR1 SQVTM, CDR2 ANQGSEA. The CDR3 runs 13 residues. DNA for the CDR3: TGCAGCGTTGATGCGGACGACTCCTACGAGCAGTACTTC. This codes for CSVDADDSYEQYF.

Ten or more counts support this clonotype. The V gene is TRBV29-1, the J gene TRBJ2-2; 9 positions agree with TRBD1. The CDR3 totals 14 residues. V lost 6 bases to trimming and J lost 3 bases; unmatched junction nucleotides: 5. CDR1 is SQVTM, CDR2 ANQGSEA, per germline. The CDR3 region is CSVTGGLYTGELFF. The CDR3, as DNA: TGCAGCGTGACAGGGGGTTTGTACACCGGGGAGCTGTTTTTT.

The chain is built from TRBV5-5 and TRBJ2-5; D is possibly TRBD2 (6 bases). The CDR3 runs to 15 residues. V was pared by 4 bases and J by 7 bases, with 20 bases between. Per germline, CDR1 SGHKS and CDR2 YYEKEE (reference sequence). The CDR3 DNA is TGTGCCAGCAGCACGGCCGGGCCCCCGGAGGGGACCCAGTACTTC. This codes for CASSTAGPPEGTQYF. Looking up the rest from reference TRBV5-5 and TRBJ2-5 gives the full variable domain: DAGVTQSPTHLIKTRGQQVTLRCSPISGHKSVSWYQQVLGQGPQFIFQYYEKEERGRGNFPDRFSARQFPNYSSELNVNALLLGDSALYLCASSTAGPPEGTQYFGPGTRLLVL.

The chain links TRBV11-2 to TRBJ1-5, with a possible D match to TRBD1 (5 bases). Germline V gives CDR1 SGHAT, CDR2 FQNNGV. The V and J ends lost 1 base and 4 bases respectively, with 11 bases between them. The CDR3 extends over 15 amino acids. DNA of the CDR3: TGTGCCAGCAGCTTAGGGGCAGGGAGGAATCAGCCCCAGCATTTT. It yields the protein CASSLGAGRNQPQHF.

This clonotype is deemed medium-sized (0.01 to 0.1%). V and J are TRBV28 and TRBJ2-6; D not certain. The CDR3 runs to 15 residues. Deletions cut 5 bases from V and 0 bases from J, with 8 bases between. The germline V gene encodes CDR1 MDHEN and CDR2 SYDVKM. The CDR3 sequence is CASSIHSSGANVLTF. The CDR3 DNA reads TGTGCCAGCAGTATACACAGCTCTGGGGCCAACGTCCTGACTTTC.

This clonotype has at least ten counts. This sequence joins TRBV2 and TRBJ2-3, with no clear D. Trimming took off 3 bases at V and 3 bases at J, with 13 bases between the two ends. Germline CDR1 SNHLY, CDR2 FYNNEI. The length of the CDR3 is 15 residues. CDR3 residues: CASSDGRVGTDTQYF. CDR3 sequence (DNA): TGTGCCAGCAGTGACGGTCGGGTAGGGACAGATACGCAGTATTTT. The whole variable domain, filled in from reference TRBV2 and TRBJ2-3, reads EPEVTQTPSHQVTQMGQEVILRCVPISNHLYFYWYRQILGQKVEFLVSFYNNEISEKSEIFDDQFSVERPDGSNFTLKIRSTKLEDSAMYFCASSDGRVGTDTQYFGPGTRLTVL.

The V gene is TRBV5-1, the J gene TRBJ1-6; a possible D gene is TRBD1 (5 bases). The V gene's germline CDR1 is SGHRS and CDR2 YFSETQ. The germline V and J ends were trimmed by 3 bases and 0 bases, with 10 bases remaining between them. CDR3 length: 16 amino acids. CDR3 sequence reads: CASSSSGSSYNSPLHF. The CDR3 DNA is TGCGCCAGCAGCTCGTCAGGGAGCTCCTATAATTCACCCCTCCACTTT.

The genes are TRBV11-1 and TRBJ2-5; TRBD1 might be the D (5 bases). Germline CDR1 is SGHAT and CDR2 is FQDESV (reference sequence). The CDR3 extends over 13 amino acids. V was clipped by 1 base and J by 3 bases, with 6 bases between them. The CDR3 bases are TGTGCCAGCAGCTTAGAAGGGGAAGAGACCCAGTACTTC. Protein sequence: CASSLEGEETQYF.

This clonotype was recorded many times. The gene calls are TRBV7-8 and TRBJ1-1, with D perhaps TRBD1 (6 bases). Trimming removed 1 base from V and 1 base from J, with 13 bases in between. Germline-derived CDR1 and CDR2 are SGHVS and FQNEAQ. This CDR3 has 16 residues. CDR3 protein: CASSLVPGEGNTEAFF. CDR3 nucleotide sequence: TGTGCCAGCAGCTTAGTCCCAGGGGAGGGGAACACTGAAGCTTTCTTT.